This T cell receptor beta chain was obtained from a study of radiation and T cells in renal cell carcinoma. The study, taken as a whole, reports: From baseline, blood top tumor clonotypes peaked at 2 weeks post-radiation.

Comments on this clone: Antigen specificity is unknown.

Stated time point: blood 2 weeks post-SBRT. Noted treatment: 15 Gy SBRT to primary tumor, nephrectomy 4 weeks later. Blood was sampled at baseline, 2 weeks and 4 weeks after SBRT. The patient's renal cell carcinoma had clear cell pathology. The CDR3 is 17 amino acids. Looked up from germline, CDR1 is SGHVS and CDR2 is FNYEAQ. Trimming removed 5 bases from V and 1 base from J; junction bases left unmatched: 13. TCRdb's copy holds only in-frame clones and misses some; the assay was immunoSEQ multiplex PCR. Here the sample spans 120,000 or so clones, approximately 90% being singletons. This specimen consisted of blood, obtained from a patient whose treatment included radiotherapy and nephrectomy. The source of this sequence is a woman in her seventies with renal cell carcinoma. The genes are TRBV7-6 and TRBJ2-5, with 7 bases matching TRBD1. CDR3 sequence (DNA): TGTGCCAGCAGCCCTAGACAGGGTAGATCCCTCCAAGAGACCCAGTACTTC. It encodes CASSPRQGRSLQETQYF.